A single TCR beta chain is shown here with its context. A much larger clone sits a single nucleotide away, making a read error possible. To make TCR beta libraries, researchers used iRepertoire HTBI primers and Arm-PCR of CDR3 regions. TCRdb recomputed calls from the multiplex PCR reads with MiXCR, one row per CDR3 protein. Of 360,000 or so distinct CDR3 sequences listed, roughly a sixth are singletons. These data are taken from a study of regulatory T cells in long-lasting Graves disease. As for the study in general: Prior antithyroid drug treatment in newly diagnosed Graves' patients lasted under 3 months.

The time point is: newly diagnosed GD, antithyroid drugs for less than 3 months. From PBMCs, RNA was extracted and then used to make the TCR library. The CDR3 sequence is 16 residues long. Germline V gene data show CDR1 as MNHEY and CDR2 as SVGAGI. These data are also associated with another study on T cells in Graves' hyperthyroidism and ophthalmopathy.

This sequence joins TRBV6-5 and TRBJ1-5, with TRBD1 as a possible D gene (5 bases). This TCR came from a man aged 40-50 years with Graves disease. Sequences were derived from peripheral blood mononuclear cells (PBMCs), sampled at new diagnosis, from a patient treated with antithyroid drugs. The CDR3 region is CDSSYFGPGSGQPQHF. The CDR3 DNA is TGTGACAGCAGTTACTTCGGCCCAGGGAGTGGTCAGCCCCAGCATTTT.